One and the same sample provided the 5 T cell receptor beta chains below, sequenced in a study of T cell responses to AZD1222 COVID-19 vaccine. TCRdb keeps only in-frame clones here, not all; method: immunoSEQ multiplex PCR. Of 150,000 or so clones listed, about 88% were seen once; the top ten hold 3% to 3.5%. This specimen consisted of peripheral blood, obtained on day 0 of AZD1222 vaccination. The receptors stem from an adult in good health.

The chain has TRBV9 and TRBJ1-1; no reliable D call. CDR1 SGDLS and CDR2 YYNGEE come from the germline V gene. The CDR3 is 15 residues long. V was pared by 4 bases and J by 0 bases, with 13 bases between. The CDR3 loop reads CASSPLGSMNTEAFF. Here the CDR3 DNA reads TGTGCCAGCAGCCCCCTCGGCAGTATGAACACTGAAGCTTTCTTT.

The CDR3 nucleotides are TGCAGTGCTAGTGCGGACAGGGGCGCACCCCTCCACTTT. It codes for CSASADRGAPLHF. V usage is TRBV20-1 and J usage is TRBJ1-6, with 9 bases matching TRBD1. Germline V gene lookup returns CDR1 DFQATT and CDR2 SNEGSKA (reference sequence). This CDR3 contains 13 residues. J lost 11 bases, V lost 3 bases, and 5 bases had no gene match.

The chain carries TRBV5-4 and TRBJ2-2; the match to TRBD1 covers 7 bases. J lost 3 bases, V lost 4 bases, and 6 bases had no gene match. CDR3 length: 15 residues. Germline V lookup: CDR1 SGHNT, CDR2 YYREEE (reference sequence). DNA of the CDR3: TGTGCCAGCAGCCCCGGGACAGCATACACCGGGGAGCTGTTTTTT. Residues: CASSPGTAYTGELFF.

The chain recombines TRBV5-8 with TRBJ2-7, with 10 positions matching TRBD2. Germline CDR1 and CDR2: SGHTS and YDEGEE. The CDR3 covers 16 residues. With V trimmed by 4 bases and J by 6 bases, 13 bases remained unmatched. CDR3 in DNA: TGTGCCAGCAGCCCTGGTCGGTGGAGCGGGGGGGCCGAGCAGTACTTC. It is translated as CASSPGRWSGGAEQYF.

The CDR3: CASSQEYRGNTGELFF. CDR3 nucleotides: TGTGCCAGCAGCCAAGAATACAGGGGAAACACCGGGGAGCTGTTTTTT. The gene calls are TRBV4-2 and TRBJ2-2; 7 bases align to TRBD1. CDR3 length equals 16 residues. The V and J ends lost 0 bases and 2 bases, in that order; junction bases with no gene match: 3. CDR1 is LGHNA and CDR2 is YNFKEQ in the germline V gene.